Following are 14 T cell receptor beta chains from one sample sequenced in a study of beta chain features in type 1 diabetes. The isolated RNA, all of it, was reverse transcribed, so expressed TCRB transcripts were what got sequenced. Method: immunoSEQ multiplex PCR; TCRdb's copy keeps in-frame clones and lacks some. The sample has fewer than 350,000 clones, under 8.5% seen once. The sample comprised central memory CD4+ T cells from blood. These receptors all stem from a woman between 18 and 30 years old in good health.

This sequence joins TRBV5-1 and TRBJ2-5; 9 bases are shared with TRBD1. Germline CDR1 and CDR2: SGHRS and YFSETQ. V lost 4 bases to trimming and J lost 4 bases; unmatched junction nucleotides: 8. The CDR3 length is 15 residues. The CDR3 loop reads CASSRAQGAGETQYF. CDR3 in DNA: TGCGCCAGCAGCCGGGCACAGGGGGCCGGAGAGACCCAGTACTTC.

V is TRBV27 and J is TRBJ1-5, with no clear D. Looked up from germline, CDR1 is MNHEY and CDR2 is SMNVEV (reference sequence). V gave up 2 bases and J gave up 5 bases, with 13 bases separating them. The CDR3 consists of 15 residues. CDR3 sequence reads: CASSLKGSGYQPQHF. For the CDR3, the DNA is TGTGCCAGCAGTTTAAAGGGATCTGGGTATCAGCCCCAGCATTTT.

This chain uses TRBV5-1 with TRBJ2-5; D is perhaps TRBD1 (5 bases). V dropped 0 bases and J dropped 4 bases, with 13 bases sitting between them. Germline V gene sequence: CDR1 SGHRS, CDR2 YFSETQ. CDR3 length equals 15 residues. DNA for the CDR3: TGCGCCAGCAGCTTGGGGCATCAGGGTGGAGAGACCCAGTACTTC. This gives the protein CASSLGHQGGETQYF.

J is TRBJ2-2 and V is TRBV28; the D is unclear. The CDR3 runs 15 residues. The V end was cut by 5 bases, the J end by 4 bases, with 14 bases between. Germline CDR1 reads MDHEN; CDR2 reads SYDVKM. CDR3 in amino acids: CASSQPRQLTGELFF. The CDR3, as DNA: TGTGCCAGCAGTCAACCCAGACAACTCACCGGGGAGCTGTTTTTT. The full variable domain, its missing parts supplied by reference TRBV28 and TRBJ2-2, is DVKVTQSSRYLVKRTGEKVFLECVQDMDHENMFWYRQDPGLGLRLIYFSYDVKMKEKGDIPEGYSVSREKKERFSLILESASTNQTSMYLCASSQPRQLTGELFFGEGSRLTVL.

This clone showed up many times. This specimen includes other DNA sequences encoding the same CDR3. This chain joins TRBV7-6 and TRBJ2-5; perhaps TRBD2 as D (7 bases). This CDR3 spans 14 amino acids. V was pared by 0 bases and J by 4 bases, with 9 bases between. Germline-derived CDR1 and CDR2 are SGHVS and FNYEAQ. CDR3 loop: CASSLAGGRETQYF. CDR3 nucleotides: TGTGCCAGCAGCTTAGCGGGGGGGCGAGAGACCCAGTACTTC.

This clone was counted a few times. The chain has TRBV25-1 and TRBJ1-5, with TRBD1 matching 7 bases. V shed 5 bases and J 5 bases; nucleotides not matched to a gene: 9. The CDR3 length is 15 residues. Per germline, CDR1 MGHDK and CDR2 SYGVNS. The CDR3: CASSTGQETYQPQHF. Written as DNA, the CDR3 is TGTGCCAGCAGTACCGGACAGGAAACCTATCAGCCCCAGCATTTT.

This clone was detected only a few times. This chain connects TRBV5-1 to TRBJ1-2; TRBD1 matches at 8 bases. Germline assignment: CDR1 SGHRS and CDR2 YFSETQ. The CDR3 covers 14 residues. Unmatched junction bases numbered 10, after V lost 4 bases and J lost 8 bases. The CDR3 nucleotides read TGCGCCAGCAGCCTCGGACAGGGCCATGGAGGCTACACCTTC. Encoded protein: CASSLGQGHGGYTF.

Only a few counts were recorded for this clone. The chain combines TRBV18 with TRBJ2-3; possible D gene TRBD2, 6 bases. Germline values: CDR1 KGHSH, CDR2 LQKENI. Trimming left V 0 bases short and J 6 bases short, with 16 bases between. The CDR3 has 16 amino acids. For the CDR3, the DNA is TGTGCCAGCTCACCACCTTGGGACTCCCAGGCGGATACGCAGTATTTT. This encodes CASSPPWDSQADTQYF.

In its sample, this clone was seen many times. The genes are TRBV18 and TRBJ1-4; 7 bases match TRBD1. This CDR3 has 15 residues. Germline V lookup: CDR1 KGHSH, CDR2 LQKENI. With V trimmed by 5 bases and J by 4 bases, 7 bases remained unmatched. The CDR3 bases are TGTGCCAGCTCAACGGGGACAGAGGTTAATGAAAAACTGTTTTTT. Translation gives CASSTGTEVNEKLFF.

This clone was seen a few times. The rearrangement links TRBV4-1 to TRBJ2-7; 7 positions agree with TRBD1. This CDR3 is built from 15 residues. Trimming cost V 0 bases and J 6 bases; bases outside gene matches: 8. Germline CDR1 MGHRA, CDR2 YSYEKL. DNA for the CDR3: TGCGCCAGCAGCCAAGAAGTTACAAGGGGGCTCGAGCAGTACGTC. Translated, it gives CASSQEVTRGLEQYV.

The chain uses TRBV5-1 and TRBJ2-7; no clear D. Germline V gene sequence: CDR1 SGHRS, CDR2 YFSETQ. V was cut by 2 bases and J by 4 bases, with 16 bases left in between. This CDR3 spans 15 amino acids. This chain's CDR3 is CASSFSAPRHYEQYV. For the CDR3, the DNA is TGCGCCAGCAGCTTCTCGGCCCCGAGGCATTACGAGCAGTACGTC.

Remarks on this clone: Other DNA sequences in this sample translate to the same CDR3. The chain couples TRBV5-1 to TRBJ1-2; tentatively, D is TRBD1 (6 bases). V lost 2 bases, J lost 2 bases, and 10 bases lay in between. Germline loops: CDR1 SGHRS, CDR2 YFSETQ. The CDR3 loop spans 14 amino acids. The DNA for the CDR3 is TGCGCCAGCAGCTTAGGGGGAGAAAACTATGGCTACACCTTC. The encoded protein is CASSLGGENYGYTF.

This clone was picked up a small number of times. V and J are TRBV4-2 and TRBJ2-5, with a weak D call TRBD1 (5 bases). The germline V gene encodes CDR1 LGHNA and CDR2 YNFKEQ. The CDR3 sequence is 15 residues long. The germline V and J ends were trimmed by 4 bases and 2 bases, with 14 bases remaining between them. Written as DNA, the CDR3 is TGTGCCAGCAGCCGAAAACAGGATACTCAAGAGACCCAGTACTTC. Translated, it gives CASSRKQDTQETQYF.

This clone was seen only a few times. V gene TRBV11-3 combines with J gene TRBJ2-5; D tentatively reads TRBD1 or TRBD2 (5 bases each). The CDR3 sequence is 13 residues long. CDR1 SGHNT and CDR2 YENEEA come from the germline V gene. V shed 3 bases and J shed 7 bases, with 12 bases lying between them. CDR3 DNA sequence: TGTGCCAGCAGCTTGGGGACGGACGGGACCCAGTACTTC. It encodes CASSLGTDGTQYF.